This is a list of T cell receptor beta chains from one sample in a study of blood T cell repertoires in COVID-19. The protocol was immunoSEQ multiplex PCR, while the TCRdb copy is restricted to in-frame clones and leaves out a portion. The sample has over 300,000 clones, around 87% seen once. Sequenced input: peripheral blood. The receptors were sampled from a man aged 18-30 years with active or convalescent COVID-19. Both conserved end residues are part of each CDR3. D genes are given only for firm matches. Not every row has a clone size; where given, it reads once, few, many or a size class.

clone_size	v_call	j_call	d_call	cdr3_nt	cdr3_aa
-	TRBV6-2/TRBV6-3	TRBJ2-7	-	TGTGCCAGCAGTTACCCAATCTACGAGCAGTACTTC	CASSYPIYEQYF
-	TRBV4-3	TRBJ2-3	TRBD1	TGCGCCAGCAGCCCATTGACAGGGGAAGGAGGTACGCAGTATTTT	CASSPLTGEGGTQYF
-	TRBV19	TRBJ1-1	-	TGTGCCAGTAGTATAAGCGGCAGCTCCTTGAACACTGAAGCTTTCTTT	CASSISGSSLNTEAFF
-	TRBV27	TRBJ1-5	-	TGTGCCAGCAGTTCAACCTCGGACAGTTTGCAGCCCCAGCATTTT	CASSSTSDSLQPQHF
-	TRBV5-1	TRBJ1-2	TRBD1	TGCGCCAGCAGCCTGGGGACAGCCATGTTGAACTATGGCTACACCTTC	CASSLGTAMLNYGYTF
-	TRBV19	TRBJ1-5	-	TGTGCCAGTAGTATAGGGGAGGCCTATAGCAATCAGCCCCAGCATTTT	CASSIGEAYSNQPQHF
few	TRBV5-1	TRBJ1-1	-	TGCGCCAGCACCGGACAGCCGTCGGGCACTGAAGCTTTCTTT	CASTGQPSGTEAFF
-	TRBV18	TRBJ2-7	TRBD2	TGTGCCAGCTCACCGGGGGGGGGTCCCTACGAGCAGTACTTC	CASSPGGGPYEQYF
-	TRBV19	TRBJ1-5	-	TGTGCCAGTAGTATAACAGAATATAGCAATCAGCCCCAGCATTTT	CASSITEYSNQPQHF
-	TRBV5-3	TRBJ2-1	TRBD2	TGTGCCAGAAGCTTGGCCGACGCTAGCGGGGGGCACAATGAGCAGTTCTTC	CARSLADASGGHNEQFF
-	TRBV2	TRBJ1-2	-	TGTGCCAGCAGTGAGTTGCAGGGGAGCTATGGCTACACCTTC	CASSELQGSYGYTF
few	TRBV29-1	TRBJ2-1	-	TGCAGCGTTGTCGAGGGTACGAATGAGCAGTTCTTC	CSVVEGTNEQFF
few	TRBV6-2/TRBV6-3	TRBJ1-1	-	TGTGCCAGCAGTTACGGGGCTTGGACTGAAGCTTTCTTT	CASSYGAWTEAFF
-	TRBV4-3	TRBJ2-1	-	TGCGCCAGCAGCCAAGATCTCGAGTTCTTC	CASSQDLEFF
-	TRBV6-5	TRBJ2-1	TRBD1	TGTGCCAGCGGCGCACAGGGGGCGCCGGACAATGAGCAGTTCTTC	CASGAQGAPDNEQFF
once	TRBV29-1	TRBJ2-7	-	TGCAGCCCACCCTGGGCCGCCTACGAGCAGTACTTC	CSPPWAAYEQYF
-	TRBV7-9	TRBJ2-3	TRBD1	TGTGCCAGCAGCCGGCCCGGACAGGGTGGCGATACGCAGTATTTT	CASSRPGQGGDTQYF
-	TRBV15	TRBJ2-5	TRBD2	TGTGCCACCAGCAGAGTCGCTAGCGGGCAAGAGACCCAGTACTTC	CATSRVASGQETQYF
-	TRBV28	TRBJ1-6	TRBD1	TGTGCCAGCAGTTTAACAGGGACAGTTTTCGGGAATTCACCCCTCCACTTT	CASSLTGTVFGNSPLHF
-	TRBV28	TRBJ2-7	TRBD2	TGTGCCAGCAGTTTCGCGGGAGGGCCGAGCGAGCAGTACTTC	CASSFAGGPSEQYF
-	TRBV19	TRBJ2-1	-	TGTGCCAGTAGTATGATGGCATACAATGAGCAGTTCTTC	CASSMMAYNEQFF
-	TRBV19	TRBJ2-5	-	TGTGCCAGTGGGGGGCCAGGGGGTGAGACCCAGTACTTC	CASGGPGGETQYF
-	TRBV6-2/TRBV6-3	TRBJ1-2	-	TGTGCCAGCAGTTACGCGGTGAGCAATTATGGCTACACCTTC	CASSYAVSNYGYTF
few	TRBV2	TRBJ1-5	-	TGTGCCAGCATGGGGCAGTTTAATCAGCCCCAGCATTTT	CASMGQFNQPQHF
-	TRBV7-3	TRBJ2-3	TRBD2	TGTGCCAGCAGCCAGGGACTAGAGCCGCAGTATTTT	CASSQGLEPQYF
-	TRBV5-1	TRBJ2-5	-	TGCGCCAGCAGCCAGGAGGTCCAAGAGACCCAGTACTTC	CASSQEVQETQYF
-	TRBV5-5	TRBJ2-3	-	TGTGCCAGCAGCTTGGTCGTTAACACAGATACGCAGTATTTT	CASSLVVNTDTQYF
-	TRBV27	TRBJ2-7	-	TGTGCCAGCAGTTCAGGAATATCCTACGAGCAGTACTTC	CASSSGISYEQYF
-	TRBV7-9	TRBJ2-2	TRBD2	TGTGCCAGCAGCTCCCGACTAGCGACGAACACCGGGGAGCTGTTTTTT	CASSSRLATNTGELFF
-	TRBV7-9	TRBJ1-6	TRBD1	TGTGCCACAAAAGGACAGGGGGCACAGGCCCTCCACTTT	CATKGQGAQALHF
-	TRBV18	TRBJ1-4	-	TGTGCCAGCTCACCACCCACAGGGAACGAAAAACTGTTTTTT	CASSPPTGNEKLFF
-	TRBV7-9	TRBJ1-2	TRBD1	TGTGCCAGCAGCTTTCCCGGGACAGGGGATAGCTACACCTTC	CASSFPGTGDSYTF
-	TRBV4-3	TRBJ1-4	-	TGCGCCAGCAGCCAAGATGTCAGGGGAAGAGAAAAACTGTTTTTT	CASSQDVRGREKLFF
-	TRBV28	TRBJ1-2	-	TGTGCCAGCAGTTCGGGAACCTATGGCTACACCTTC	CASSSGTYGYTF
-	TRBV9	TRBJ2-1	-	TGTGCCAGCAGTGGACAGGGTGCGGGAGTCAATGAGCAGTTCTTC	CASSGQGAGVNEQFF
-	TRBV18	TRBJ1-3	-	TGTGCCAGCTCTCCCGGGCCGGGGGCTGGAAACACCATATATTTT	CASSPGPGAGNTIYF
-	TRBV7-2	TRBJ2-3	-	TGTGCCAGCAGGAGGGGGGATACGCAGTATTTT	CASRRGDTQYF
-	TRBV2	TRBJ2-5	-	TGTGCCAGCAGGCCCCTGAGCGGGCGACTCCAAGAGACCCAGTACTTC	CASRPLSGRLQETQYF
-	TRBV5-1	TRBJ2-2	-	TGCGCCAGCAGCGAGTGGGCAGAGAACACCGGGGAGCTGTTTTTT	CASSEWAENTGELFF
-	TRBV5-5	TRBJ1-3	-	TGTGCCAGCAGCTTGGCCGCGGTTGATGGAAACACCATATATTTT	CASSLAAVDGNTIYF
-	TRBV18	TRBJ2-1	TRBD2	TGTGCCAGCTCATACAGTAGCGGGAGCCTGGGAAATGAGCAGTTCTTC	CASSYSSGSLGNEQFF
-	TRBV20-1	TRBJ1-1	TRBD1	TGCAGTGCAAACAGGGGCGACGCTTTCTTT	CSANRGDAFF
-	TRBV14	TRBJ2-7	TRBD2	TGTGCCAGCAGCCAAAGGAAATACACTAGCGAAACCTACGAGCAGTACTTC	CASSQRKYTSETYEQYF
-	TRBV19	TRBJ1-4	TRBD1	TGTGCCAGTAGTATACCCGGGACAGGAGGGGCAACTAATGAAAAACTGTTTTTT	CASSIPGTGGATNEKLFF
-	TRBV2	TRBJ2-5	-	TGTGCCAGCAGCGTGTTCCCCCAAGAGACCCAGTACTTC	CASSVFPQETQYF
-	TRBV28	TRBJ2-6	-	TGTGCCAGCAGTCTAACAGGGGACTCTGGGGCCAACGTGCTGACTTTC	CASSLTGDSGANVLTF
-	TRBV5-1	TRBJ1-1	-	TGCGCCAGCAGCTTGGCGCCGGGGGTGATGAACACTGAAGCTTTCTTT	CASSLAPGVMNTEAFF
-	TRBV27	TRBJ2-3	TRBD1	TGTGCCAGCAGCCTTGACGGTGGGACAGTGGGCACAGATACGCAGTATTTT	CASSLDGGTVGTDTQYF
-	TRBV2	TRBJ2-1	TRBD2	TGTGCCAACCGGACTAGCGGGAGTTTTTACAATGAGCAGTTCTTC	CANRTSGSFYNEQFF
-	TRBV15	TRBJ2-1	TRBD2	TGTGCCACCGGGGGGACTAGCGGTTCCTACAATGAGCAGTTCTTC	CATGGTSGSYNEQFF